This T cell receptor beta chain derives from a study of cytomegalovirus exposure and HLA in healthy donors. On this clone: Antigen specificity is unknown.

The junction had 5 bases not matched to a gene; V was cut back by 3 bases and J by 1 base. Germline V lookup: CDR1 MNHNY, CDR2 SVGAGI (reference sequence). This CDR3 spans 16 amino acids. Regarding the study as a whole: As immune exposure information, only CMV serostatus was available.

It was with 60 Vbeta and 13 Jbeta primers that the PCR ran. The repertoire was sequenced with immunoSEQ multiplex PCR; TCRdb's copy has only in-frame clones and lacks some. Its table records around 140,000 clones. V usage is TRBV6-6 and J usage is TRBJ2-5, with 10 nucleotides matching TRBD1. The specimen was PBMCs. The source of this sequence is a male donor in good health and CMV-seronegative. The CDR3 here is CASSYSGTGAQETQYF. The CDR3 DNA follows: TGTGCCAGCAGTTATTCCGGGACAGGGGCCCAAGAGACCCAGTACTTC.